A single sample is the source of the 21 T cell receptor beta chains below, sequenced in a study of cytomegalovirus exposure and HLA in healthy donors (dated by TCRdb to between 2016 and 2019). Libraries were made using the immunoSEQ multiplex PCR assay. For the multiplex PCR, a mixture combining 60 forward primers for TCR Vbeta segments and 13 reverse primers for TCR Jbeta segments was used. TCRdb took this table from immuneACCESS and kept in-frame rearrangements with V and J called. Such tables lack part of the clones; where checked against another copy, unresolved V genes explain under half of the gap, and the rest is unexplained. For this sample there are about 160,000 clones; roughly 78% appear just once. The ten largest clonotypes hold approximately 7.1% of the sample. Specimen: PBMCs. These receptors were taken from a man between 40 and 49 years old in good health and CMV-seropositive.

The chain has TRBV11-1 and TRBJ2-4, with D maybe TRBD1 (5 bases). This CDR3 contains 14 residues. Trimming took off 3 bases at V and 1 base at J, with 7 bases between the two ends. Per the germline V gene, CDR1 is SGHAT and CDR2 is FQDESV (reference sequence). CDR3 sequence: CASSFSGAKNIQYF. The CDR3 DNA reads TGTGCCAGCAGCTTTTCAGGGGCCAAAAACATTCAGTACTTC.

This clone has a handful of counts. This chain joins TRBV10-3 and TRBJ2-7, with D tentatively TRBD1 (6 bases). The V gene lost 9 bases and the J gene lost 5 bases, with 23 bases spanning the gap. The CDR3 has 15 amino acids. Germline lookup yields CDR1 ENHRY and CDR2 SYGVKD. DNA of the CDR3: TGTGCCATTGGGGGCGGTACACCCAACGGGGACGAGCAGTACTTC. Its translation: CAIGGGTPNGDEQYF.

The CDR3 reads CASSPSQTRTDTQYF. CDR3 sequence (DNA): TGTGCCAGCTCACCCTCCCAGACACGGACAGATACGCAGTATTTT. The J gene is TRBJ2-3, the V gene TRBV18; D remains unclear. Deletions cut 3 bases from V and 3 bases from J, with 13 bases between. The CDR3 has 15 residues. The germline gives CDR1 KGHSH, CDR2 LQKENI.

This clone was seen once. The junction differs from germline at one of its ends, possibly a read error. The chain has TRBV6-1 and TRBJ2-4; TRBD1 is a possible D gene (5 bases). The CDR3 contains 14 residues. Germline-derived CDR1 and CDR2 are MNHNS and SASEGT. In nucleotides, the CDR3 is TGTGCCAGCAGTAAAGCGACAGCCACAAACATTCAGTACTTC. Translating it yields CASSKATATNIQYF.

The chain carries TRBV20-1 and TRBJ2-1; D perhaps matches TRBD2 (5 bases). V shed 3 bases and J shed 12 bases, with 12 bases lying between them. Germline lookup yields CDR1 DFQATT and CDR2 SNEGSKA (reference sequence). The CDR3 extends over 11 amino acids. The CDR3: CSARDSHWQFF. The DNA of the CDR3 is TGCAGTGCTAGGGACTCACACTGGCAGTTCTTC.

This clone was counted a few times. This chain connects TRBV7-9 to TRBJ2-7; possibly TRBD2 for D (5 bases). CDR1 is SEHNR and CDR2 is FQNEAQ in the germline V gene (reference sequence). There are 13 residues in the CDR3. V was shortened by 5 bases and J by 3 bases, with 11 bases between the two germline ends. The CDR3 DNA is TGTGCCAGCAGCGAAAGCGCGGGCTACGAGCAGTACTTC. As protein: CASSESAGYEQYF.

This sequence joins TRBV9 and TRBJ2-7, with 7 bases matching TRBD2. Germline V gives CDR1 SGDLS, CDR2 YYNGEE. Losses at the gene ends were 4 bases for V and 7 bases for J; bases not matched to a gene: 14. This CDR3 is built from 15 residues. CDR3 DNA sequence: TGTGCCAGCAGCCCCTTGGGAGGGTTCGGTTTGGAGCAGTACTTC. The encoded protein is CASSPLGGFGLEQYF. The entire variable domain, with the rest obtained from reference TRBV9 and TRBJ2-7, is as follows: DSGVTQTPKHLITATGQRVTLRCSPRSGDLSVYWYQQSLDQGLQFLIQYYNGEERAKGNILERFSAQQFPDLHSELNLSSLELGDSALYFCASSPLGGFGLEQYFGPGTRLTVT.

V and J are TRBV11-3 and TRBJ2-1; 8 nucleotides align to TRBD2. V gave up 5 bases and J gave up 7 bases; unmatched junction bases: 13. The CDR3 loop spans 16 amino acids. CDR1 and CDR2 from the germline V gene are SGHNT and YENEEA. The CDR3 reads CASSTVRGALYNEQFF. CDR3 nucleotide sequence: TGTGCCAGCAGCACGGTGCGGGGGGCCCTATATAATGAGCAGTTCTTC.

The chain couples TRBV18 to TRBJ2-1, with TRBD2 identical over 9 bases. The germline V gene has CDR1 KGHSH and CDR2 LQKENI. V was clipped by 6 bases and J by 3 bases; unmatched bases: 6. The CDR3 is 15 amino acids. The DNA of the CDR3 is TGTGCCAGCTCCCGAGGACTAGCGTTCTACAATGAGCAGTTCTTC. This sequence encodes CASSRGLAFYNEQFF.

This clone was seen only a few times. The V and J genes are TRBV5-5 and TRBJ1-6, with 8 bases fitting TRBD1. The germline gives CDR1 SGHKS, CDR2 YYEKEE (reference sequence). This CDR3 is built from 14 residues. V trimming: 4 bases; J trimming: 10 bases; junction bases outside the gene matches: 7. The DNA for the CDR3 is TGTGCCAGCAGCCTTGACAGGGGAAGGTCACCCCTCCACTTT. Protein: CASSLDRGRSPLHF. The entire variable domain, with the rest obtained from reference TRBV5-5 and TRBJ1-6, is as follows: DAGVTQSPTHLIKTRGQQVTLRCSPISGHKSVSWYQQVLGQGPQFIFQYYEKEERGRGNFPDRFSARQFPNYSSELNVNALLLGDSALYLCASSLDRGRSPLHFGNGTRLTVT.

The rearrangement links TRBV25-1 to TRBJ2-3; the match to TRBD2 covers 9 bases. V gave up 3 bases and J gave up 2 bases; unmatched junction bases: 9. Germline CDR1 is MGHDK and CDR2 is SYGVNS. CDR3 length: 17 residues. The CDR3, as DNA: TGTGCCAGCAGTGATCCGGGGGTAGCGGGGGTCACAGATACGCAGTATTTT. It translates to CASSDPGVAGVTDTQYF.

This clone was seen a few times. CDR3 sequence: CATSRDRGAATNEKLFF. The CDR3 region has the DNA TGTGCCACCAGCAGAGATCGGGGGGCGGCAACTAATGAAAAACTGTTTTTT. The V gene is TRBV15, the J gene TRBJ1-4; a weak D match, TRBD1 (6 bases). The CDR3 extends over 17 amino acids. Per germline, CDR1 LNHNV and CDR2 YYDKDF (reference sequence). V lost 0 bases and J 0 bases, leaving 11 bases between the germline ends.

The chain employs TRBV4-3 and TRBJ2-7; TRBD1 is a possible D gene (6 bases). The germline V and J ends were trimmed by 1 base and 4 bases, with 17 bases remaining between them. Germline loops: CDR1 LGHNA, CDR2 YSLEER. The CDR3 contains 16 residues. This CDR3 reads CASSQATGQIFYEQYF. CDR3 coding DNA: TGCGCCAGCAGCCAAGCTACAGGGCAAATTTTTTACGAGCAGTACTTC.

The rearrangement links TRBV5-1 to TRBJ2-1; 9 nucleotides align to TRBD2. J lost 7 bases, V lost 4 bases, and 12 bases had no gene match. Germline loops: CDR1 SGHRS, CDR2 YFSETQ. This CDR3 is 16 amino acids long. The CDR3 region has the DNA TGCGCCAGCAGCCCCATCCTAGCGGGAAGCAATAATGAGCAGTTCTTC. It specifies CASSPILAGSNNEQFF. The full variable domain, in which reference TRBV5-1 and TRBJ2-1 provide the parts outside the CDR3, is KAGVTQTPRYLIKTRGQQVTLSCSPISGHRSVSWYQQTPGQGLQFLFEYFSETQRNKGNFPGRFSGRQFSNSRSEMNVSTLELGDSALYLCASSPILAGSNNEQFFGPGTRLTVL.

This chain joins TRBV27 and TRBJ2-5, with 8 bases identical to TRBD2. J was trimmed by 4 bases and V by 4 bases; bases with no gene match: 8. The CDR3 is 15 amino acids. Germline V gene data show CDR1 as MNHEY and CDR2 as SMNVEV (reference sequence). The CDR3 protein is CASSSRDRGGETQYF. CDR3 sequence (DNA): TGTGCCAGCAGTTCCAGGGACCGGGGGGGAGAGACCCAGTACTTC.

This CDR3 reads CASWMGGGGETQYF. As DNA, the CDR3 is TGTGCCAGCTGGATGGGGGGCGGGGGGGAGACCCAGTACTTC. The rearrangement uses TRBV2 and TRBJ2-5, with 8 bases aligning to TRBD2. Germline V lookup: CDR1 SNHLY, CDR2 FYNNEI. With V trimmed by 8 bases and J by 5 bases, 10 bases remained unmatched. This CDR3 is 14 amino acids long.

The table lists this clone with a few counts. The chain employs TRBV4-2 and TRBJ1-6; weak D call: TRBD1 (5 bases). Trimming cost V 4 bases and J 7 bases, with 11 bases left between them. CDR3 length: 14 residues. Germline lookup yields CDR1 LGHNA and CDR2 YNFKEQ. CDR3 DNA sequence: TGTGCCAGCAGCCCCCGGGGGAGGAATTCACCCCTCCACTTT. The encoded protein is CASSPRGRNSPLHF.

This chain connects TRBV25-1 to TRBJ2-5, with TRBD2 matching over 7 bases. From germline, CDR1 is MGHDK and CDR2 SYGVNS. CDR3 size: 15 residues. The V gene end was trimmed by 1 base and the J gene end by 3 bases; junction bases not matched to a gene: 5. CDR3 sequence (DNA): TGTGCCAGCAGTGAATTTGGCGGGAGAAAAGAGACCCAGTACTTC. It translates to CASSEFGGRKETQYF.

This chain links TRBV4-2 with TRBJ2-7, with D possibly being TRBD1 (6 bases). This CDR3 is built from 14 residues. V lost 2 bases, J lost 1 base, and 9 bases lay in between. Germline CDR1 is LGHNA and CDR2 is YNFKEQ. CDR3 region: CASSQNRESYEQYF. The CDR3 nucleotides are TGTGCCAGCAGCCAAAACAGGGAGTCCTACGAGCAGTACTTC.

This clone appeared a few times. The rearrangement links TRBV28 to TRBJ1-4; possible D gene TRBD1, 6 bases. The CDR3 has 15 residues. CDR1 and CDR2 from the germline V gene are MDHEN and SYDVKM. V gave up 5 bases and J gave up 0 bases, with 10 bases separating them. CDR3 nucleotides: TGTGCCAGCAGTCGCCCAGGGGCAACTAATGAAAAACTGTTTTTT. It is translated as CASSRPGATNEKLFF.

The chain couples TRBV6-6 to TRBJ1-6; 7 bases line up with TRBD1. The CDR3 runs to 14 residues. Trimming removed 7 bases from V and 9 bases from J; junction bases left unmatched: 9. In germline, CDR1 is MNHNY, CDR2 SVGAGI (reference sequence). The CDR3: CASKQTGAGSPLHF. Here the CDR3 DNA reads TGTGCCAGCAAACAAACAGGGGCCGGTTCACCCCTCCACTTT.